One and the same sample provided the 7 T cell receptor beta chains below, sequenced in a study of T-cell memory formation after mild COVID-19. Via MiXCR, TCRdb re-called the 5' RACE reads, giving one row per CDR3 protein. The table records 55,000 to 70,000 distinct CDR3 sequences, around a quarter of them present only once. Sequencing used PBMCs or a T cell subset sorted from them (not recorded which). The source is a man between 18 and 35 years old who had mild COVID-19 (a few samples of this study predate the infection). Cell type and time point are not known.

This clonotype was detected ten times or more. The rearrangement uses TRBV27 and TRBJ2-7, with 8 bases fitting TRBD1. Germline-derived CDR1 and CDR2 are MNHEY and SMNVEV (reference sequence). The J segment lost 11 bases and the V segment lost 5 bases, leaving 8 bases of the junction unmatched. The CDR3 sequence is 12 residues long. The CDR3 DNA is TGTGCCAGCAGTCACGGACAGGGTACCGAGTACTTC. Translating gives CASSHGQGTEYF.

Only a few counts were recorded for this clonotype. CDR3 protein: CASTGTGREQFF. DNA of the CDR3: TGTGCCAGCACCGGGACAGGGCGTGAGCAGTTCTTC. The chain recombines TRBV3-1 with TRBJ2-1; 9 bases fit TRBD1. The CDR3 has 12 residues. V gave up 7 bases and J gave up 9 bases; unmatched junction bases: 4. From germline, CDR1 is LGHDT and CDR2 YNNKEL (reference sequence).

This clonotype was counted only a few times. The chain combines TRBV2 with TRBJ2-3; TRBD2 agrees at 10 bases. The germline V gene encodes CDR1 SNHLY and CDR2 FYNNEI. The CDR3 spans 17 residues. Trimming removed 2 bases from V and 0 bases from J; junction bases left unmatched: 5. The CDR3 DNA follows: TGTGCCAGCAGTGAATCCCTAGCGGGGGCTAGCACAGATACGCAGTATTTT. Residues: CASSESLAGASTDTQYF.

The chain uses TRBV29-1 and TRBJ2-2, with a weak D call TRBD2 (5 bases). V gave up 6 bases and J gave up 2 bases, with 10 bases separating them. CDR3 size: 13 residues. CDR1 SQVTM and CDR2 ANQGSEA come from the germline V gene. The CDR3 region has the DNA TGCAGCGTGGGCCGGGAAAACACCGGGGAGCTGTTTTTT. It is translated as CSVGRENTGELFF.

The CDR3 DNA reads TGTGCCAGCCGCACCGTTTCAGATACGCAGTATTTT. The encoded protein is CASRTVSDTQYF. This chain uses TRBV6-5 with TRBJ2-3; D remains ambiguous. The CDR3 is made up of 12 amino acids. The germline V gene encodes CDR1 MNHEY and CDR2 SVGAGI. V lost 8 bases and J lost 4, with 10 bases in between.

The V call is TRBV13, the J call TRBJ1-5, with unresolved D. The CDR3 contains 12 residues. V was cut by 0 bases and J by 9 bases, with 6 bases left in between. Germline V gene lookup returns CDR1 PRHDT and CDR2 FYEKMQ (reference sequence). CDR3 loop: CASSLGVLPQHF. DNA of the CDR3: TGTGCCAGCAGCTTAGGAGTCCTGCCCCAGCATTTT.

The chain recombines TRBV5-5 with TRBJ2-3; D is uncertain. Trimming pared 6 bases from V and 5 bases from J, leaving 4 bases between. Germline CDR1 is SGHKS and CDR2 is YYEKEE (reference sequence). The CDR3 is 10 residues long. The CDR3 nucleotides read TGTGCCAGCACCCTAGATACGCAGTATTTT. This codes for CASTLDTQYF.